The T cell receptor (beta chain) under discussion was sequenced for a study of CD8 T cells in ankylosing spondylitis. Whole-study results and caveats: Blood of patients with ankylosing spondylitis appeared to be characterized by a TCR beta motif of about 8 highly homologous variants.

The V segment lost 5 bases and the J segment 2 bases; nucleotides outside the gene matches: 6. The germline gives CDR1 SGHVS, CDR2 FNYEAQ. The CDR3 covers 14 residues. Each CDR3 protein gets one entry after TCRdb re-called the 5' RACE reads with MiXCR. The repertoire holds under 950,000 distinct CDR3 sequences, around 20% seen once, with around a fifth in the top ten. Points on this clonotype: The antigen is not known.

This sequence originates from a male donor with ankylosing spondylitis. The material sequenced was blood, either unsorted or a sorted T cell fraction (not recorded which). V and J are TRBV7-6 and TRBJ2-7, with 7 nucleotides matching TRBD1. Here the CDR3 reads CASSGTVEPYEQYF. Here the CDR3 DNA reads TGTGCCAGCAGCGGGACAGTAGAACCCTACGAGCAGTACTTC.